This TCR beta chain was recorded in a study of blood T cell repertoires in COVID-19. Study at large: Samples taken during acute and convalescent COVID-19 were collected in the United States, Italy and Spain.

Germline V gene sequence: CDR1 SGDLS, CDR2 YYNGEE. V was shortened by 2 bases and J by 8 bases, with 11 bases between the two germline ends. The length of the CDR3 is 13 residues. The repertoire was sequenced with immunoSEQ multiplex PCR; TCRdb's copy has only in-frame clones and lacks some. The sample includes approximately 250,000 clones, about 87% seen only once; the top ten take approximately 2.3%. The source of this sequence is a woman between 35 and 50 years old with acute COVID-19. The chain joins TRBV9 to TRBJ2-1; no clear D. The material sequenced was PBMCs or T cells enriched from blood (not recorded which). The chain's CDR3 is CASSVSPNHEQFF. For the CDR3, the DNA is TGTGCCAGCAGCGTGAGCCCGAATCATGAGCAGTTCTTC.